These 14 T cell receptor beta chains were all obtained from the same sample, sequenced in a study of CD8 T cells in ankylosing spondylitis. No antigen is known for these receptors. TCRdb independently ran MiXCR on the 5' RACE reads; one entry per CDR3 protein. Of approximately 500,000 distinct CDR3 sequences listed, approximately 11% are singletons. Overall study findings and caveats: Characteristic, it appeared, of ankylosing spondylitis blood was a TCR beta motif of eight or nine highly homologous variants.

The material sequenced was blood, either unsorted or a sorted T cell fraction (not recorded which). The receptors here all came from a male donor with ankylosing spondylitis.

In its sample, this clonotype was seen a few times. This chain joins TRBV5-1 and TRBJ2-1; TRBD2 agrees at 10 bases. CDR3 length equals 18 residues. CDR1 is SGHRS and CDR2 is YFSETQ in the germline V gene. With 2 bases clipped from V and 9 bases from J, the junction kept 17 bases outside the gene matches. The CDR3 reads CASSFSGMESGRASEQFF. The CDR3 DNA is TGCGCCAGCAGCTTTTCAGGGATGGAAAGCGGGAGGGCCAGTGAGCAGTTCTTC.

This clonotype appeared a few times. CDR3 DNA sequence: TGTGCCAGCAGTTCAACCGGGGGCTACGAGCAGTACGTC. It translates to CASSSTGGYEQYV. V gene TRBV6-2 or TRBV6-3 combines with J gene TRBJ2-7, with a weak D call TRBD2 (6 bases). The CDR3 runs 13 residues. Trimming left V 4 bases short and J 3 bases short, with 10 bases between. Germline CDR1 is MNHEY and CDR2 is SVGEGT.

J is TRBJ1-5 and V is TRBV15; D ambiguous. Trimming stripped 3 bases from V and 7 bases from J, with 7 bases between. This CDR3 contains 12 residues. The germline CDR1 and CDR2 sequences are LNHNV and YYDKDF (reference sequence). CDR3 sequence reads: CATSRGYQPQHF. DNA for the CDR3: TGTGCCACCAGCAGGGGATACCAGCCCCAGCATTTT.

In its sample, this clonotype was seen a few times. The CDR3 bases are TGTGCCAGCAACCGCGGGACTGGTTCGTACGAGCAGTACTTC. Its translation is CASNRGTGSYEQYF. The chain joins TRBV7-9 to TRBJ2-7; tentatively, D is TRBD2 (6 bases). V lost 7 bases and J lost 4, with 17 bases in between. The length of the CDR3 is 14 residues. Germline V gene sequence: CDR1 SEHNR, CDR2 FQNEAQ (reference sequence).

This clonotype was seen only a few times. The rearrangement uses TRBV20-1 and TRBJ2-1; 10 positions agree with TRBD1. CDR3 length equals 14 residues. Looked up from germline, CDR1 is DFQATT and CDR2 is SNEGSKA (reference sequence). With 5 bases clipped from V and 3 bases from J, the junction kept 4 bases outside the gene matches. The CDR3 sequence: CSAGDRGIYNEQFF. CDR3 DNA sequence: TGCAGTGCTGGGGACAGGGGAATCTACAATGAGCAGTTCTTC.

V gene TRBV20-1 combines with J gene TRBJ1-1; 8 bases align to TRBD1. Germline CDR1 DFQATT, CDR2 SNEGSKA (reference sequence). The CDR3 totals 11 residues. Trimming at V came to 6 bases and at J to 11 bases, leaving 8 bases not matched to a gene. Here the CDR3 DNA reads TGCAGTGCCAGTACAGGGGGTGACGCTTTCTTT. Its protein is CSASTGGDAFF.

This clonotype has just a few counts. In DNA form, the CDR3 reads TGTGCCACCAGCAGACTCTTGGGGGGACCCTCCTACAATGAGCAGTTCTTC. Translation: CATSRLLGGPSYNEQFF. V gene TRBV15 combines with J gene TRBJ2-1; perhaps TRBD2 as D (6 bases). Germline assignment: CDR1 LNHNV and CDR2 YYDKDF (reference sequence). The CDR3 totals 17 residues. Trimming took 2 bases from V and 0 from J, leaving 14 bases between them.

V usage is TRBV18 and J usage is TRBJ1-1; D is possibly TRBD1 (5 bases). The ends were cut back, 3 bases at V and 1 base at J, with 12 bases in the middle. The CDR3 length is 15 residues. Germline loops: CDR1 KGHSH, CDR2 LQKENI. Here the CDR3 DNA reads TGTGCCAGCTCACCCTGGGACCCAGCGAACACTGAAGCTTTCTTT. It specifies CASSPWDPANTEAFF.

A few counts support this clonotype. V gene TRBV7-2 combines with J gene TRBJ2-1, with TRBD2 identical over 10 bases. This CDR3 comprises 16 residues. The trim removed 5 bases at V and 9 bases at J, leaving 13 bases unmatched. The germline V gene encodes CDR1 SGHTA and CDR2 FQGNSA. The CDR3, as DNA: TGTGCCAGCAGCCTGCAGGCTAGCGGGAGCCGTGGTGAGCAGTTCTTC. It codes for CASSLQASGSRGEQFF.

This chain connects TRBV20-1 to TRBJ2-2; D is possibly TRBD2 (5 bases). The ends were cut back, 6 bases at V and 0 bases at J, with 11 bases in the middle. Looked up from germline, CDR1 is DFQATT and CDR2 is SNEGSKA (reference sequence). The CDR3 spans 14 residues. The CDR3, as DNA: TGCAGTGCAGGACGCGGGTCGAACACCGGGGAGCTGTTTTTT. It translates to CSAGRGSNTGELFF.

V and J are TRBV7-6 and TRBJ1-1; 7 bases match TRBD1. Germline V gene sequence: CDR1 SGHVS, CDR2 FNYEAQ. The CDR3 contains 14 residues. V shed 4 bases, J shed 5 bases, and the junction held 7 bases outside the gene matches. In DNA form, the CDR3 reads TGTGCCAGCAGCTCCACAGGGGTAGGAACTGAAGCTTTCTTT. Translation gives CASSSTGVGTEAFF.

The chain joins TRBV20-1 to TRBJ2-5, with a weak D call TRBD1 (5 bases). V was clipped by 4 bases and J by 4 bases, with 13 bases between them. Germline V gene lookup returns CDR1 DFQATT and CDR2 SNEGSKA (reference sequence). The CDR3 sequence is 13 residues long. CDR3 sequence reads: CSATRKGLETQYF. CDR3 coding DNA: TGCAGTGCTACCAGAAAGGGGCTAGAGACCCAGTACTTC.

This clonotype occurred a few times. The J gene is TRBJ1-1, the V gene TRBV7-9; TRBD1 might be the D (5 bases). Germline assignment: CDR1 SEHNR and CDR2 FQNEAQ (reference sequence). CDR3 size: 15 residues. V shed 6 bases and J shed 4 bases, with 18 bases lying between them. The CDR3 loop reads CASRAMGQPGTEAFF. Written as DNA, the CDR3 is TGTGCCAGCAGAGCCATGGGGCAGCCCGGCACTGAAGCTTTCTTT.

A few counts support this clonotype. One junction end does not reproduce the germline sequence, and a read error may be involved. The J gene is TRBJ1-1, the V gene TRBV19; D possibly corresponds to TRBD1 (6 bases). There are 12 residues in the CDR3. CDR1 is LNHDA and CDR2 is SQIVND in the germline V gene (reference sequence). CDR3 nucleotide sequence: TGTGCCAGTAGTATTAATCACCAGGGGCAGGTCTTT. Translation: CASSINHQGQVF.